The clone carrying this TCR beta chain was seen many times. Per germline, CDR1 MNHNS and CDR2 SASEGT. The V and J ends lost 1 base and 2 bases, in that order; junction bases with no gene match: 6. The CDR3 runs to 17 residues. TCR beta CDR3 amplification from genomic DNA was performed by two-round multiplex PCR. Round one of PCR was performed, and it used primers specific to each TRBV and TRBJ gene. MiXCR, run by TCRdb on the multiplex PCR reads, gives a single entry per CDR3 protein. The sample holds about 26,000 distinct CDR3 sequences, about 32% seen once. This entry is derived from a study of prognosis after radiotherapy for stage I lung cancer. Study-wide context: Stage I non-small cell lung cancer patients were enrolled between April 2018 and early 2019.

The chain joins TRBV6-1 to TRBJ2-3; 10 bases are shared with TRBD2. The sample here was PBMCs, taken before or after stereotactic body radiation therapy (not recorded which). The receptor comes from a donor over 45 with non-small cell lung cancer. The DNA for the CDR3 is TGTGCCAGCAGTGAAGGTGTACTAGCGGGACACACAGATACGCAGTATTTT. It yields the protein CASSEGVLAGHTDTQYF.